Included here is one T cell receptor (beta chain) sequence, with context. This specimen comes from a study of graft-versus-host responses after intestinal transplantation. V was pared by 3 bases and J by 7 bases, with 4 bases between. Germline V gives CDR1 ENHRY, CDR2 SYGVKD. The CDR3 contains 10 residues. The data were produced by immunoSEQ multiplex PCR, yet TCRdb's version contains in-frame clones alone and is incomplete. Of approximately 40,000 clones listed, roughly 89% are singletons. The receptor was isolated from a human patient who received an intestinal transplant, so some T cells may come from the graft donor. Sequenced here: PBMCs, sampled approximately 320 days after intestinal transplant. The chain has TRBV10-3 and TRBJ2-7; no clear D. The CDR3 region has the DNA TGTGCCATCAGTGACGGTGAGCAGTACTTC. The encoded protein is CAISDGEQYF.